The clone carrying this T cell receptor beta chain was detected a few times. Its specificity is not known. This CDR3 has 14 amino acids. The germline CDR1 and CDR2 sequences are SGHDN and FVKESK. The junction had 7 bases not matched to a gene; V was cut back by 5 bases and J by 5 bases. This sample was taken from a study of human T cells and chemical hapten exposure. About the research overall: Sensitization used 2% DPC on approximately 2 cm by approximately 2 cm upper inner arm skin.

Sample time point: patch test 1, 2 weeks after DPC sensitization. Treatment here: therapeutic diphenylcyclopropenone sensitization with weekly scalp DPC. TCRdb reprocessed the RACE reads via MiXCR and lists one record per CDR3 protein. The sample shows some 350,000 distinct CDR3 sequences, approximately 6.3% of them seen only once. Regarding the study as a whole: Having alopecia, the donors may differ immunologically from healthy people. No shift was seen in TCRs above 1 in 1000 frequency with DPC sensitization.

Material: whole blood, obtained in connection with sensitization to the hapten diphenylcyclopropenone (DPC). This chain uses TRBV14 with TRBJ1-1, with 8 bases identical to TRBD1. The sequence came from a woman under 30 with alopecia areata. Some clones in this sample may be carry-over from other donors' samples. This chain's CDR3 is CASSFGQGPTEAFF. The CDR3 DNA sequence: TGTGCCAGCAGCTTCGGACAGGGTCCGACTGAAGCTTTCTTT.